There are a few counts of the clone carrying this T cell receptor beta chain. Its target is unknown. These data belong to a study of cytomegalovirus exposure and HLA in healthy donors. Germline loops: CDR1 SGDLS, CDR2 YYNGEE. Trimming took 3 bases from V and 5 from J, leaving 17 bases between them. The length of the CDR3 is 15 residues. Findings of the study overall: A later analysis associated 16,951 TCR beta sequences with HLA alleles at a 0.05 false discovery rate.

The PCR used 60 Vbeta and 13 Jbeta primers. Sequenced by immunoSEQ multiplex PCR; TCRdb stores in-frame clones only, minus some. In the table there are 95,000 to 150,000 clones, around three quarters of which are singletons. This chain connects TRBV9 to TRBJ2-5; a weak D match, TRBD2 (6 bases). This clonotype was sampled from a man between 40 and 49 years old in good health and CMV-seronegative. Input material: PBMCs. CDR3 coding DNA: TGTGCCAGCAGCGACCGGGACTCAGGGTTCGAGACCCAGTACTTC. Translated, it gives CASSDRDSGFETQYF.